This T cell receptor (beta chain) was captured by sequencing in a study of blood T cells in healthy people across ages. Study-level results: Expanded clonotype changes were possibly confounded by unknown donor CMV status.

The germline V and J ends were trimmed by 7 bases and 2 bases, with 12 bases remaining between them. Germline CDR1 reads MNHEY; CDR2 reads SMNVEV (reference sequence). The CDR3 consists of 15 residues. With regard to this clonotype: Its specificity is not known.

Then a second PCR, running about 7 to 11 cycles, was carried out with a sample-barcoded 5' primer and a J-beta primer mix. One entry per CDR3 protein results from TCRdb running MiXCR on the 5' RACE reads. The sample shows approximately 690,000 distinct CDR3 sequences, 58% of them seen only once. The TCR comes from a man aged 55 to 70 in good health. The sequenced sample consisted of blood. The gene calls are TRBV27 and TRBJ2-6; D might be TRBD2 (7 bases). The CDR3 DNA is TGTGCCAGCAACCACGGGGGGCCTGGGGCCAACGTCCTGACTTTC. This sequence encodes CASNHGGPGANVLTF.